This entry describes one T cell receptor (beta chain). This sample stems from a study of T cell changes during pregnancy in multiple sclerosis. Assay used: immunoSEQ multiplex PCR; TCRdb lists only in-frame clones, some missing. The sample records 35,000 to 50,000 clones, approximately 90% being singletons. The germline gives CDR1 SGHNT, CDR2 YYREEE (reference sequence). The CDR3 is 15 residues long. Trimming cost V 1 base and J 4 bases, with 14 bases left between them. Sequenced material: PBMCs (not recorded whether the cells were cultured). The clonotype originates from a female donor with multiple sclerosis, enrolled in a pregnancy study. The chain recombines TRBV5-4 with TRBJ1-2; D is uncertain. This chain's CDR3 is CASSLHRGGPYGYTF. CDR3 in DNA: TGTGCCAGCAGCTTGCACCGGGGAGGGCCCTATGGCTACACCTTC.